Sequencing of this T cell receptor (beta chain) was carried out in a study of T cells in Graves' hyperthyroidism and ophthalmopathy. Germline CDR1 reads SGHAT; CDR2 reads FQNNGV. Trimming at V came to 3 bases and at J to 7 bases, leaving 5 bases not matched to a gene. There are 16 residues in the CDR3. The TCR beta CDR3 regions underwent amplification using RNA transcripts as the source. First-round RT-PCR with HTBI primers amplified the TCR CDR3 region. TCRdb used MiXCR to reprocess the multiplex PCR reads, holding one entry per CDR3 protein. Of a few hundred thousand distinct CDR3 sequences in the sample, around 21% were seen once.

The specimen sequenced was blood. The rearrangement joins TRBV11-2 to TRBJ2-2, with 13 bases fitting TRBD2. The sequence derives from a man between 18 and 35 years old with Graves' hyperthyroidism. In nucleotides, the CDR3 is TGTGCCAGCAGCTTTGGACTAGCGGGGGCCAACGGGGAGCTGTTTTTT. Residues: CASSFGLAGANGELFF.